Here is one T cell receptor beta chain with its context. This CDR3 spans 15 amino acids. V lost 3 bases and J lost 5; bases outside the gene matches: 6. Germline values: CDR1 SGHRS, CDR2 YFSETQ. Negative isolation was used for CD8+ and CD4+ T cells, and FACS enrichment was applied to TEMRA cells. These data originate in a study of CD8 T cells in Susac syndrome. Looking at the study overall: Patients with Susac syndrome were therapy-naive, taking corticosteroids, with some also receiving intravenous immunoglobulin, or taking intravenous immunoglobulin alone at the time their blood was drawn.

An input of about 0.45 to 1 ug of RNA was subjected to reverse transcription using random hexamers. TCRdb re-called the immunoSEQ multiplex PCR reads through MiXCR, storing one row per CDR3 protein. Counted here are about 240,000 distinct CDR3 sequences, about 96% occurring once; the ten biggest clones make up approximately 0.094%. Input material: CD4+ T cells from PBMCs. The source of this sequence is a human donor with Susac syndrome. V and J are TRBV5-1 and TRBJ2-3, with 10 bases that match TRBD2. The CDR3 protein is CASSSTSGAGDTQYF. The CDR3 DNA follows: TGCGCCAGCAGCTCCACTAGCGGGGCAGGAGATACGCAGTATTTT.